This T cell receptor (beta chain) is from a study of stem cell transplantation in POMP-related autoinflammatory disease. Across the whole study: Pre-transplant patients had naive-skewed CD4+ T cells and few CD8+ T cells.

General observations from the study: Fewer unique TRB V-J gene pairings were identified in patients with PRAID. In patients with PRAID, every analyzed T-cell subset tended to show lower diversity and higher clonality.

The data were produced by immunoSEQ multiplex PCR, yet TCRdb's version contains in-frame clones alone and is incomplete. The profile shows around 10,000 clones, around 90% of them singletons. The CDR3 contains 19 residues. Germline CDR1 is SGHDT and CDR2 is YYEEEE. V shed 3 bases and J 0 bases; nucleotides not matched to a gene: 13. With respect to this clone: Its antigen is currently unknown.

The source material was CD8+ T cells from PBMCs, sampled before stem cell transplantation. This sequence joins TRBV5-6 and TRBJ2-4; 9 nucleotides line up with TRBD1. This receptor was obtained from a human donor with POMP-related autoinflammation and immune dysregulation (PRAID). In DNA form, the CDR3 reads TGTGCCAGCAGCTACGCGGGGACAGGGTCTTTAGTAGCCAAAAACATTCAGTACTTC. It yields the protein CASSYAGTGSLVAKNIQYF.